This T cell receptor (beta chain) comes out of a study of tissue T cells after allogeneic stem cell transplantation. Study-wide background: Smaller viable blood or marrow samples skipped sorting for direct DNA extraction.

CDR1 and CDR2 from the germline V gene are ENHRY and SYGVKD. V lost 0 bases, J lost 5 bases, and 7 bases stayed unmatched. The CDR3 sequence is 17 residues long. Sequenced by immunoSEQ multiplex PCR; TCRdb stores in-frame clones only, minus some. Seen here are around 25,000 clones, more than 80% observed once, and the top ten hold 2% to 2.5%. The material sequenced was blood, taken before transplantation. The V and J genes are TRBV10-3 and TRBJ2-2; 9 bases are shared with TRBD2. The TCR comes from a male donor at least 60 years old who later had graft-versus-host disease after an allogeneic stem cell transplant. The CDR3 DNA reads TGTGCCATCAGTGAGTCGAATAGCGGGGGAGGGACCGGGGAGCTGTTTTTT. Encoded protein: CAISESNSGGGTGELFF.